This T cell receptor (beta chain) is drawn from a study of cytomegalovirus exposure and HLA in healthy donors. As for the study in general: An early data release held 70 million to 90 million unique TCRs from HLA-typed donors.

Comments on this clone: Its specificity is not known.

It was with 60 Vbeta and 13 Jbeta primers that the PCR ran. The table came from immunoSEQ multiplex PCR; TCRdb's copy has only in-frame clones and leaves some out. This sample has about 130,000 clones; approximately 86% occur once, and the top ten carry more than 1.5%. Study-level results: A later analysis by the authors found several of the most significant clusters apparently linked to common viral pathogens. In a later analysis, CMV-associated beta chains were mostly HLA-associated, it appeared. Accurate prediction of most subjects' HLA-A and HLA-B alleles from TCR beta sequences was reported.

V dropped 4 bases and J dropped 7; count of bases not matched to a gene: 9. The CDR3 length is 15 residues. The receptor was isolated from a boy aged 10-17 years in good health and CMV-seronegative. The chain uses TRBV5-3 and TRBJ2-1, with 9 bases matching TRBD1. TRBV5-3 is known as an ORF, though its function is uncertain. Sequences were obtained from PBMCs. CDR3 loop: CARSPRTGAGNEQFF. In nucleotides, the CDR3 is TGTGCCAGAAGCCCTCGGACAGGGGCGGGAAATGAGCAGTTCTTC.